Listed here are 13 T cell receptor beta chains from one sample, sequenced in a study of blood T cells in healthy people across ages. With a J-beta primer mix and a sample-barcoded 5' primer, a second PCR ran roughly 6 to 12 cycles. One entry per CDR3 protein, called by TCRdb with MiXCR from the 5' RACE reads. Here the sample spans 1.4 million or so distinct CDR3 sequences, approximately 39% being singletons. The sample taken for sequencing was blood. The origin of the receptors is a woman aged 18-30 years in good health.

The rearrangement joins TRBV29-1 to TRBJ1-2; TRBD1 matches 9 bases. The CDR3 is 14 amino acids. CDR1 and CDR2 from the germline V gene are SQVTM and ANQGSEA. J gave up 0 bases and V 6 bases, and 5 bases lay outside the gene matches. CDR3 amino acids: CSVWGTGTNYGYTF. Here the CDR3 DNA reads TGCAGCGTGTGGGGGACAGGGACTAACTATGGCTACACCTTC. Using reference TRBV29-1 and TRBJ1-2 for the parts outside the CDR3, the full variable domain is SAVISQKPSRDICQRGTSLTIQCQVDSQVTMMFWYRQQPGQSLTLIATANQGSEATYESGFVIDKFPISRPNLTFSTLTVSNMSPEDSSIYLCSVWGTGTNYGYTFGSGTRLTVV.

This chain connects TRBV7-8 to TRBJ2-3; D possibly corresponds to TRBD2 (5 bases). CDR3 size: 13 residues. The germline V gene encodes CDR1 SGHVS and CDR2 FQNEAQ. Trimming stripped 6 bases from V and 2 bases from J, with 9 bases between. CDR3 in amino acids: CASSGLITDTQYF. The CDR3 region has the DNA TGTGCCAGCAGTGGACTGATCACAGATACGCAGTATTTT.

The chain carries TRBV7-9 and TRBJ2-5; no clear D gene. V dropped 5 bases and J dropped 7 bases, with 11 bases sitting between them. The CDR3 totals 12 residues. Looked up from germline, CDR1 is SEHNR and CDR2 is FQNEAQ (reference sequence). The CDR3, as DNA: TGTGCCAGCAGCCCGTTCTTGGGGACCCAGTACTTC. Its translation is CASSPFLGTQYF.

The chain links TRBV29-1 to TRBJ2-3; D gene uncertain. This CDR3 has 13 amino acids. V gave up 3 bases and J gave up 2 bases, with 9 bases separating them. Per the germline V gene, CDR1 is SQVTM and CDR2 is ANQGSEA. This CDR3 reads CSVDGDDTDTQYF. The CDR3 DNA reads TGCAGCGTTGATGGAGACGACACAGATACGCAGTATTTT.

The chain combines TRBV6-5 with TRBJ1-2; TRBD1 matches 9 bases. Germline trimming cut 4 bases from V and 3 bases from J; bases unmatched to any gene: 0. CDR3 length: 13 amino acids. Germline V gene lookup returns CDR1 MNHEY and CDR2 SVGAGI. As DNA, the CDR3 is TGTGCCAGCAGTTGGGACAGGGACTATGGCTACACCTTC. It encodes CASSWDRDYGYTF.

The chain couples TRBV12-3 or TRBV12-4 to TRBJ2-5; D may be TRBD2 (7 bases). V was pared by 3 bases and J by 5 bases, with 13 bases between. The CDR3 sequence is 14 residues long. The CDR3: CASSFGGGGETQYF. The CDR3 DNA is TGTGCCAGCAGTTTTGGCGGGGGCGGGGAGACCCAGTACTTC.

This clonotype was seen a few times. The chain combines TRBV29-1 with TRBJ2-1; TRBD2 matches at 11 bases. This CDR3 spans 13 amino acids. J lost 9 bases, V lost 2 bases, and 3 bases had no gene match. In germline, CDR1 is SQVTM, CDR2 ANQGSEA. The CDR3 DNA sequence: TGCAGCGTTGAACAGACTAGCGGGATTGAGCAGTTCTTC. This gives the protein CSVEQTSGIEQFF.

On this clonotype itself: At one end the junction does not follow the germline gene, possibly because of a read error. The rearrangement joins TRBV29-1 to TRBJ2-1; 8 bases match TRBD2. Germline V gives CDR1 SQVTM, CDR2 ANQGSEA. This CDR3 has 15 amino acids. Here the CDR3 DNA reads TGCAGCGTCCAGGTAGGCGGGAGGACGTACAATGAGCCGTTCTTC. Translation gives CSVQVGGRTYNEPFF.

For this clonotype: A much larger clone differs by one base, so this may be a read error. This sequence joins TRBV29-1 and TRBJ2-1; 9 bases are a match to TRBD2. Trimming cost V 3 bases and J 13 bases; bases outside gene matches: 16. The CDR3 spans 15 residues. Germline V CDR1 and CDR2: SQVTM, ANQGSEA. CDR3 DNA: TGCAGCGTTGACCGGACTAGCGTAGGTGAAGAGACCCAGTTCTTC. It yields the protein CSVDRTSVGEETQFF.

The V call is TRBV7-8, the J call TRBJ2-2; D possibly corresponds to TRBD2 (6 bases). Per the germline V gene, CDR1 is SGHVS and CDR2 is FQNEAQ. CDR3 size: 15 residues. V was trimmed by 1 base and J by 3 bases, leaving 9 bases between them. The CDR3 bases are TGTGCCAGCAGCTTAGTAACTAGCTACACCGGGGAGCTGTTTTTT. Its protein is CASSLVTSYTGELFF.

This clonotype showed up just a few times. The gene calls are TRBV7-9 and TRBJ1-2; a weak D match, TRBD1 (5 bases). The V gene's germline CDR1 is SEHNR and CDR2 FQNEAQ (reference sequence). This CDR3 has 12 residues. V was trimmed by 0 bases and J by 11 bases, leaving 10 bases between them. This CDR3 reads CASSLARQGYTF. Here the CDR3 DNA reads TGTGCCAGCAGCTTAGCGAGGCAGGGTTACACCTTC.

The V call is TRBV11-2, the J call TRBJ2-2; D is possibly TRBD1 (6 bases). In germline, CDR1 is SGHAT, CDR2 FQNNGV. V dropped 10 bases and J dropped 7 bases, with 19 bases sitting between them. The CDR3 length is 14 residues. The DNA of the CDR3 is TGTGCCATCCCAGGGGTGGGAGCTGACGGGGAGCTGTTTTTT. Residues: CAIPGVGADGELFF.

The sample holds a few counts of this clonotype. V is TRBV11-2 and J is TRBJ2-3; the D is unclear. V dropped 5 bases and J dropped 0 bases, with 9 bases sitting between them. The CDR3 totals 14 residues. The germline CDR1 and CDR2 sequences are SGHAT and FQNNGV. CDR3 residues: CASSPQESTDTQYF. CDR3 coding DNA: TGTGCCAGCAGCCCGCAAGAGAGCACAGATACGCAGTATTTT.